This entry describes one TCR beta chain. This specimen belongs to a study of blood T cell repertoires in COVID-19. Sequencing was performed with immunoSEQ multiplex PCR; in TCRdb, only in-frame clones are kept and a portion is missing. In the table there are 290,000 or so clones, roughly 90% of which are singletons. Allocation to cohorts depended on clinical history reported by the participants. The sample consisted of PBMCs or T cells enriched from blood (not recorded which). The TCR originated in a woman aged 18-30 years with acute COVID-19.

DNA of the CDR3: TGTGCCAGCAGCTTAGCTACCGGGACTGAGTATGGCTACACCTTC. Its translation is CASSLATGTEYGYTF. The gene calls are TRBV7-2 and TRBJ1-2, with D perhaps TRBD1 (5 bases). The ends were cut back, 0 bases at V and 5 bases at J, with 13 bases in the middle. The CDR3 has 15 residues. From germline, CDR1 is SGHTA and CDR2 FQGNSA.